The source of this TCR beta chain is a study of T-cell memory formation after mild COVID-19 (dated by TCRdb to about 2021). Study-level background: TCR sequence clusters from the two donors were found to be largely donor specific. The cohort was made up of two young adult volunteers, one female and one male, who were previously healthy. In a couple of donors, T-cell clones that expanded and contracted after mild COVID-19 were tracked by sequencing TCRalpha and TCRbeta repertoires over time. Findings and caveats that apply to the study as a whole: Clones contracting from day 15 to 85 had balanced CD4/CD8 phenotypes, while a second wave expanding from day 15 to 37 was biased towards CD4+. Only two mild cases were covered in the study, and larger cohorts including severe cases with pre-infection samples were considered necessary. Contracting CD4+ clones turned up mainly in the CM and EM memory subsets, whereas EMRA was where CD8+ clones were enriched. Some responding clones were detected in pre-infection memory, suggesting pre-existing cross-reactive memory T cells joined the SARS-CoV-2 response. SARS-CoV-2 specificity of the second-wave clones peaking on day 37 was not confirmed.

Ficoll-Paque density gradient centrifugation was the method used to isolate PBMCs. Only a few counts were recorded for this clonotype. No cognate antigen has been identified for it. No per-base quality is available; no much larger clone lies one base away. Instrument on record: Illumina NovaSeq 6000. Using 5'RACE with constant-segment primers, TCRalpha and TCRbeta cDNA libraries were constructed, with sample barcodes and unique molecular identifiers added in the process. RNA was extracted from every sample with Trizol reagent. Library amplification was performed in two PCR steps, and a second sample barcode and Illumina TruSeq adapters were introduced in the second step. Libraries were sequenced on an Illumina NovaSeq with 2 x 150 bp paired-end reads. The authors' analysis ran thus. Demultiplexing of reads and collapsing into UMI-guided consensus sequences were performed with migec v1.2.7. With mixcr v2.1.11, UMI consensuses were aligned to TRA and TRB V and J templates and assembled into clonotypes. A clonotype was counted as expanded or contracted only when both edgeR and NoisET called the clonotype significant, with the noise models trained on biological replicates. edgeR calls used a false discovery rate-adjusted p below 0.01 and a log2 fold-change threshold of 1. As an exploratory analysis of dynamics, PCA with hierarchical clustering was applied to max-normalized trajectories of the 1000 most abundant clonotypes. Separately sequenced CD4+ and CD8+ repertoires were used to assign a CD4 or CD8 phenotype to each responding clone. TCRdb trimmed public reads at Q25 via fastp, called clones via MiXCR and kept in-frame beta chains. Rows with one shared CDR3 protein collapse into an entry with the most common genes and DNA. These V and J calls are TCRdb output, not the study's own analysis. The sample data list 470,000 or so distinct CDR3 sequences, and around a quarter of these were observed just once. The ten most abundant clones make up approximately 12% of the sample.

Taken from the germline V gene (reference sequence), the CDR1 and CDR2 loops are DFQATT and SNEGSKA. Trimming removed 2 bases from V and 5 bases from J, leaving 11 bases between the germline ends. From the cysteine through the phenylalanine, the CDR3 covers 13 amino acids. Only the CDR3 portion is preserved as DNA: 39 bases, with reading frame beginning at the first base. The sample taken for sequencing was PBMCs or a T cell subset sorted from them (not recorded which). The chain is assembled from TRBV20-1 and TRBJ2-3, and possibly TRBD2, on 5 matching bases. This receptor was taken from an adult woman who had mild COVID-19 (a few samples of this study predate the infection). The sample titles of this study are shuffled in the database, so cell type and time point are left out; the donor was told from shared clones. The CDR3: CSARFRGQDTQYF. The nucleotides are TGCAGTGCTAGATTTCGCGGGCAAGATACGCAGTATTTT.